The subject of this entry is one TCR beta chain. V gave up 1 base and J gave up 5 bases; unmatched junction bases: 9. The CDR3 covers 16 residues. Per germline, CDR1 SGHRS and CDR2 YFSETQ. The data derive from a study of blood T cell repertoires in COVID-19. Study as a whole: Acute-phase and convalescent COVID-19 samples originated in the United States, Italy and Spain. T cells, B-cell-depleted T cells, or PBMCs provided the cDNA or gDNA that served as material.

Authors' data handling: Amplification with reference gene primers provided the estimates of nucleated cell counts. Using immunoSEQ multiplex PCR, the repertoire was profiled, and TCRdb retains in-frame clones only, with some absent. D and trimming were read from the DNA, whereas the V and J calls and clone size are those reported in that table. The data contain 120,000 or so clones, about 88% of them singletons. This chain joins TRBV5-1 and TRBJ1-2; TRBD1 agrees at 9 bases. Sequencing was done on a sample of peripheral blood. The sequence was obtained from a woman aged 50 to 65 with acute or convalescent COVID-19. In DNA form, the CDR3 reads TGCGCCAGCAGCTTGCTGGGACAGGGAGGGAGGTATGGCTACACCTTC. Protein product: CASSLLGQGGRYGYTF. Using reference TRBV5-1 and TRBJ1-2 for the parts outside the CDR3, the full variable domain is KAGVTQTPRYLIKTRGQQVTLSCSPISGHRSVSWYQQTPGQGLQFLFEYFSETQRNKGNFPGRFSGRQFSNSRSEMNVSTLELGDSALYLCASSLLGQGGRYGYTFGSGTRLTVV.